This T cell receptor (beta chain) was identified during a study of siplizumab effects on memory and regulatory T cells. Libraries were prepared by immunoSEQ multiplex PCR; TCRdb keeps only in-frame clonotypes and omits some of them. This table holds around 100,000 clones, 94% found once. The V gene's germline CDR1 is LNHDA and CDR2 SQIVND (reference sequence). The CDR3 spans 14 residues. V was cut by 7 bases and J by 7 bases, with 20 bases left in between. The sequence derives from a human donor in good health. V and J are TRBV19 and TRBJ2-7, with D perhaps matching TRBD1 (6 bases). Sequencing used non-Treg CD4+ T cells sorted from blood. For the CDR3, the DNA is TGTGCCAGTAAGGGGATGGGGGCCGTGGGGGAGCAGTACTTC. This gives the protein CASKGMGAVGEQYF.